This TCR beta chain derives from a study of T-cell memory formation after mild COVID-19 (dated by TCRdb to 2020 to 2022). Regarding the study in general: TCR sequence clusters from the two donors were found to be largely donor specific. T-cell clones expanding and contracting after mild COVID-19 in a couple of donors were tracked by longitudinal TCRalpha and TCRbeta repertoire sequencing. The cohort comprised two young, previously healthy adult volunteers, one female and one male.

Summary of the overall study and its limitations: The second-wave clones that peaked on day 37 were not confirmed to be SARS-CoV-2 specific. Some responding clones were detected in pre-infection memory, which suggested that pre-existing cross-reactive memory T cells had joined the SARS-CoV-2 response. The study included only a couple of mild cases, and larger cohorts that include severe cases with pre-infection samples were judged to be necessary. Contracting CD4+ clones were located mainly in the CM and EM memory subsets, whereas CD8+ clones were found to be enriched in EMRA. From day 15 to 85, contracting clones showed balanced CD4/CD8 phenotypes, whereas a second wave of clones that expanded from day 15 to 37 leaned towards CD4+.

With regard to this clonotype: This clone's antigen is unknown. No quality values exist for individual bases; no much larger clone is one base distant.

The listed sequencing device is Illumina NovaSeq 6000. cDNA libraries for TCRalpha and TCRbeta were prepared by 5'RACE using constant-segment primers, with sample barcodes and unique molecular identifiers added. RNA was extracted from every sample with Trizol reagent. Amplification of the libraries took two PCR steps, and the second step added a second sample barcode plus Illumina TruSeq adapters. The libraries were sequenced on an Illumina NovaSeq using 2 x 150 bp paired-end reads. The authors processed their data as follows. With migec v1.2.7, reads were demultiplexed and then collapsed into UMI-guided consensus sequences. With mixcr v2.1.11, UMI consensuses were aligned to TRA and TRB V and J templates and assembled into clonotypes. A clonotype was counted as expanded or contracted only if both edgeR and NoisET called the change significant, with noise models trained on biological replicates. For edgeR calls, the thresholds were a false discovery rate-adjusted p below 0.01 and a log2 fold-change of 1. PCA with hierarchical clustering of max-normalized trajectories of the 1000 most abundant clonotypes was used as exploratory dynamics analysis. Separately sequenced CD4+ and CD8+ repertoires were used to assign the CD4 or CD8 phenotype of responding clones. TCRdb handled the public reads itself, with Q25 trimming in fastp and clone calling in MiXCR, and kept productive beta chains. Rows are unified per CDR3 protein, each entry keeping the most common DNA and genes. The V and J calls here are based on TCRdb, not the publication. Here the sample has just under 550,000 distinct CDR3 sequences; around 20% occur a single time. The ten largest make up about an eighth of the sample.

PBMCs were isolated by Ficoll-Paque density gradient centrifugation. Sequenced: PBMCs or a T cell subset sorted from them (not recorded which). The receptor was isolated from an adult woman who had mild COVID-19 (a few samples of this study predate the infection). The sample titles of this study are shuffled in the database, so cell type and time point are left out; the donor was told from shared clones.

The nucleotide sequence reads as follows: TGTGCCAGCAGTGGGGACAGCACCGGGGACTATGGCTACACCTTC. It encodes CASSGDSTGDYGYTF. The sequence joins TRBV6-1 to TRBJ1-2, with 7 middle bases fitting TRBD1. Germline trimming: 4 bases from V, 3 bases from J; junction bases outside gene matches: 8. From a lookup of the germline V gene, CDR1 and CDR2 are MNHNS and SASEGT. The CDR3 contains 15 residues, cysteine and phenylalanine counted. Only CDR3 DNA is held: 45 bases, read in frame from base 1.